This T cell receptor (beta chain) was captured in a study of blood T cell repertoires in COVID-19. In the study overall: Italy, Spain and the United States were the sources of the convalescent and acute COVID-19 samples. The cDNA or gDNA used as material had been derived from T cells, B-cell-depleted T cells, or PBMCs.

Per the original methods: The assay estimated nucleated cells by amplifying reference gene primers. This table comes from immunoSEQ multiplex PCR, and its TCRdb copy is limited to in-frame clones, with some not included. The DNA gave D and trimming, while V, J and clone size come from that table. Counted here are some 260,000 clones, 82% occurring once; the ten biggest clones make up 4.9%. The sequence came from a woman older than 75 with active or convalescent COVID-19. Input material: peripheral blood.

This CDR3 is CATSGGGDLTDTQYF. DNA for the CDR3: TGTGCCACCAGTGGAGGGGGAGATCTCACAGATACGCAGTATTTT. The chain combines TRBV24-1 with TRBJ2-3, with D maybe TRBD1 (6 bases). Looked up from germline, CDR1 is KGHDR and CDR2 is SFDVKD. The germline V and J ends were trimmed by 5 bases and 2 bases, with 13 bases remaining between them. The CDR3 has 15 residues.